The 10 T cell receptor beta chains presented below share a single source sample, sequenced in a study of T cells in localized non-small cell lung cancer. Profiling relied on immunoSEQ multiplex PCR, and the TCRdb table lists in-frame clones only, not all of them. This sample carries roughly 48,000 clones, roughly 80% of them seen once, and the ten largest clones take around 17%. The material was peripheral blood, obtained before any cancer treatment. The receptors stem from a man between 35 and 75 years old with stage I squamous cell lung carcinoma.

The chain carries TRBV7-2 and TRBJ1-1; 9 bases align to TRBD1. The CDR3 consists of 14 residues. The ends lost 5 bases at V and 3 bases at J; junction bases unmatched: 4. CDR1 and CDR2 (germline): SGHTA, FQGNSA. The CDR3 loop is CASSKQGADTEAFF. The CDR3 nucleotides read TGTGCCAGCAGCAAACAGGGGGCAGACACTGAAGCTTTCTTT.

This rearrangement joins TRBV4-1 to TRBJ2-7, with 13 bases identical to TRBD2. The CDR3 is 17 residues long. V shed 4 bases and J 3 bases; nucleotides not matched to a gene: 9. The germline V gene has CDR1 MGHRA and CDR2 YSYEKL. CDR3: CASSPGLAGVLGYEQYF. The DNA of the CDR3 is TGCGCCAGCAGCCCCGGACTAGCGGGGGTTCTCGGCTACGAGCAGTACTTC.

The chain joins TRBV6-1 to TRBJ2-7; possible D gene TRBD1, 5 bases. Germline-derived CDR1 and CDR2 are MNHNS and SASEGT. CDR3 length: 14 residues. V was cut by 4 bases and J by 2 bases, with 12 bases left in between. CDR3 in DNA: TGTGCCAGCAGTGGTGACCCAGGGCCCTACGAGCAGTACTTC. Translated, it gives CASSGDPGPYEQYF.

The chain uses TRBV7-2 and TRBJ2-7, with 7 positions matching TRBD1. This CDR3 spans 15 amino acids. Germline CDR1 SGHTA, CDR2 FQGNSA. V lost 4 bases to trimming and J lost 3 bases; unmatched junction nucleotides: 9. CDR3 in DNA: TGTGCCAGCAGCTACTCCGGGACAGACAACTACGAGCAGTACTTC. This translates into CASSYSGTDNYEQYF. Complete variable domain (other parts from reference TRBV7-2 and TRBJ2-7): GAGVSQSPSNKVTEKGKDVELRCDPISGHTALYWYRQSLGQGLEFLIYFQGNSAPDKSGLPSDRFSAERTGGSVSTLTIQRTQQEDSAVYLCASSYSGTDNYEQYFGPGTRLTVT.

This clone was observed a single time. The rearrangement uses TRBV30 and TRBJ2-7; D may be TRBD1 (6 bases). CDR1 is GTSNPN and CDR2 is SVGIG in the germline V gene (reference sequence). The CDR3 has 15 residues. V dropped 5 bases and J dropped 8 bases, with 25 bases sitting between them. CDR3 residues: CAWVPQGTGSVQQYF. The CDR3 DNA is TGTGCCTGGGTCCCCCAGGGGACGGGCTCGGTCCAGCAGTACTTC. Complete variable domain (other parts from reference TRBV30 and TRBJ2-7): SQTIHQWPATLVQPVGSPLSLECTVEGTSNPNLYWYRQAAGRGLQLLFYSVGIGQISSEVPQNLSASRPQDRQFILSSKKLLLSDSGFYLCAWVPQGTGSVQQYFGPGTRLTVT.

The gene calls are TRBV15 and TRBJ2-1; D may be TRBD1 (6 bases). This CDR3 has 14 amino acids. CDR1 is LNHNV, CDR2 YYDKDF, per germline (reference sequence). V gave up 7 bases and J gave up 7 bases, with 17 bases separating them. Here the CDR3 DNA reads TGTGCCACCACCCCCAAGGGAAGGGGGAATGAGCAGTTCTTC. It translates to CATTPKGRGNEQFF. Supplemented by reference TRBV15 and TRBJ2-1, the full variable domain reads DAMVIQNPRYQVTQFGKPVTLSCSQTLNHNVMYWYQQKSSQAPKLLFHYYDKDFNNEADTPDNFQSRRPNTSFCFLDIRSPGLGDTAMYLCATTPKGRGNEQFFGPGTRLTVL.

CDR3 nucleotides: TGTGCCAGCAGCTTAGGCGGCGATGGCTACACCTTC. Its translation: CASSLGGDGYTF. The chain recombines TRBV7-8 with TRBJ1-2; D ambiguous. Trimming pared 1 base from V and 6 bases from J, leaving 6 bases between. The CDR3 loop spans 12 amino acids. Germline V lookup: CDR1 SGHVS, CDR2 FQNEAQ.

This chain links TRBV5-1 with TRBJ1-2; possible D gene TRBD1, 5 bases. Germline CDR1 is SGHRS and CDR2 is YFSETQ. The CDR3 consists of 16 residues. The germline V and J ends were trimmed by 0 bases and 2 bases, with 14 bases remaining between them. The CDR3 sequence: CASSLGVGAANYGYTF. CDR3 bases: TGCGCCAGCAGCTTGGGTGTCGGGGCAGCCAACTATGGCTACACCTTC.

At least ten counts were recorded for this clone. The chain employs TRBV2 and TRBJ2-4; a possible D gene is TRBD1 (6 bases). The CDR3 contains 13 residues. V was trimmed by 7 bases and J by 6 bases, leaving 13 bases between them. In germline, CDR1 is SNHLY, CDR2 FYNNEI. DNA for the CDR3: TGTGCCAGCACTGGGGGCTGGGGAAACATTCAGTACTTC. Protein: CASTGGWGNIQYF.

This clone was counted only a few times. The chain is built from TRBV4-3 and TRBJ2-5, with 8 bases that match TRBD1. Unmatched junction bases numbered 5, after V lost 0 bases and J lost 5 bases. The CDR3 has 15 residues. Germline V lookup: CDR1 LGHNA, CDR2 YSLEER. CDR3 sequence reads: CASSQDGQGGETQYF. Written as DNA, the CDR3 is TGCGCCAGCAGCCAAGATGGACAGGGCGGGGAGACCCAGTACTTC.